Listed below are T cell receptor beta chains from one sample, sequenced in a study of T cell repertoires in cytomegalovirus infection. No antigens are known for them. In TCRdb, the reads were re-called with MiXCR into one record per CDR3 protein. The data show about 340,000 distinct CDR3 sequences, 25% to 35% seen once. The input for sequencing was cultured PBMCs, taken from culture after CMV antigen stimulation. Every receptor here comes from a human donor in good health (CMV status not recorded). Some clones in this sample may be carry-over from other donors' samples. The CDR3 runs from the conserved cysteine through the conserved F or W. The order of the fields is V gene, clone size, J gene, D gene, CDR3 DNA, CDR3 protein. D genes are given only for firm matches. Clone size is shown for a subset of rows, as once, few, many or a class of expanded clone.

TRBV18,NA,TRBJ1-3,NA,TGTGCCAGCTCACCACGATTGGGAGCAATAAGCTCTGGAAACACCATATATTTT,CASSPRLGAISSGNTIYF
TRBV18,NA,TRBJ2-5,NA,TGTGCCAGCTCCCCCGGAAGGGTACGTGAGACCCAGTACTTC,CASSPGRVRETQYF
TRBV14,few,TRBJ1-2,NA,TGTGCCAGCAGCCAAGAAGGGCCCCTTGGCTACACCTTC,CASSQEGPLGYTF
TRBV18,NA,TRBJ2-7,TRBD2,TGTGCCAGCTCACGAGGGACTAGCGGGGGATACGAGCAGTACTTC,CASSRGTSGGYEQYF
TRBV29-1,few,TRBJ2-1,NA,TGCAGCGTCCCCGGGACGACTGAGCAGTTCTTC,CSVPGTTEQFF
TRBV6-1,NA,TRBJ1-4,TRBD1,TGTGCCAGCAGTGAAGATCACAGGGGACTAAAGGCAACTAATGAAAAACTGTTTTTT,CASSEDHRGLKATNEKLFF
TRBV11-2,NA,TRBJ2-1,NA,TGTGCCAGCAGCCCCAGGGACCCCTCCTACAATGAGCAGTTCTTC,CASSPRDPSYNEQFF
TRBV4-2,NA,TRBJ1-5,NA,TGTGCCAGCAGCCAGGCCCTCGCGTTGCAGTTTGACCAGCCCCAGCATTTT,CASSQALALQFDQPQHF
TRBV10-3,NA,TRBJ2-7,NA,TGTGCCATCGGAGCGGACTCCTACGAGCAGTACTTC,CAIGADSYEQYF
TRBV10-3,few,TRBJ2-1,NA,TGTGCCATCAGGAATTTAGAGGGCTCCTACAATGAGCAGTTCTTC,CAIRNLEGSYNEQFF
TRBV7-2,medium-sized,TRBJ2-3,NA,TGTGCCAGCAGCTGGGACTTCTACACAGATACGCAGTATTTT,CASSWDFYTDTQYF
TRBV28,NA,TRBJ2-1,NA,TGTGCCAGCAGCTCGGTGAAGGGGGGGTTTGAGCAGTTCTTC,CASSSVKGGFEQFF
TRBV7-6,NA,TRBJ2-5,TRBD2,TGTGCCAGCAGCCCTGGGACTAGCGGGGGGGCGCAGGAGACCCAGTACTTC,CASSPGTSGGAQETQYF
TRBV11-2,once,TRBJ1-6,TRBD1,TGTGCCAGCAGCTCGGGACAGCTAATTTCACCCCTCCACTTT,CASSSGQLISPLHF
TRBV5-6,NA,TRBJ1-5,TRBD1,TGTGCCAGCAGTACAGGGGGTTCTAGCAATCAGCCCCAGCATTTT,CASSTGGSSNQPQHF
TRBV11-2,NA,TRBJ2-2,NA,TGTGCCGGAGAGGCGGAGACCGGGGAGCTGTTTTTT,CAGEAETGELFF
TRBV7-8,NA,TRBJ1-2,TRBD1,TGTGCCAGCAGCGGGGGACAGGGGGGAGGTTGGGGCTACACCTTC,CASSGGQGGGWGYTF
TRBV7-2,few,TRBJ2-5,TRBD1,TGTGCCAGCAGCTTAGCGGACAGGGGAGGACAAGAGACCCAGTACTTC,CASSLADRGGQETQYF
TRBV2,NA,TRBJ1-2,NA,TGTGCCAGCAGTGTTAAAACAGCTACAACCTATGGCTACACCTTC,CASSVKTATTYGYTF
TRBV7-6,many,TRBJ2-7,NA,TGTGCCAGCAGTCCCCTTGGGAACGAGCAGTACTTC,CASSPLGNEQYF
TRBV20-1,NA,TRBJ2-1,TRBD2,TGCAGTGCTAGAGTAGCGGGAGAGGGCTCCTACAATGAGCAGTTCTTC,CSARVAGEGSYNEQFF
TRBV7-8,NA,TRBJ2-7,NA,TGTGCCAGCAGCCCCGGTGGGTGGGGGGCCCACGAGCAGTACTTC,CASSPGGWGAHEQYF
TRBV7-2,many,TRBJ2-1,NA,TGTGCCAGCAGCATCCGAGGGTCTACCATTTACTCCTACAATGAGCAGTTCTTC,CASSIRGSTIYSYNEQFF
TRBV7-2,few,TRBJ2-1,NA,TGTGCCAGCAGCTTATACAGGACCCTCTACAATGAGCAGTTCTTC,CASSLYRTLYNEQFF
TRBV6-5,NA,TRBJ2-3,NA,TGTGCCAGCACCGGACCCGGAACAGATACGCAGTATTTT,CASTGPGTDTQYF
TRBV7-2,few,TRBJ2-5,TRBD2,TGTGCCAGCAGCCTTCCGACTAGCGGGAAAGAGACCCAGTACTTC,CASSLPTSGKETQYF
TRBV11-2,few,TRBJ1-2,TRBD1,TGTGCCAGCAGGGCCGACAGGGCTTATGGCTACACCTTC,CASRADRAYGYTF
TRBV29-1,NA,TRBJ2-7,TRBD1,TGCAGCGTTGTCGACAGGGGGAACCTCTACGAGCAGTACTTC,CSVVDRGNLYEQYF
TRBV19,many,TRBJ1-2,TRBD1,TGTGCCACTAGGGACAGAGCTAACTATGGCTACACCTTC,CATRDRANYGYTF
TRBV7-3,NA,TRBJ2-7,NA,TGTGCCAGCAGCTTAATGGCGGACACCCTCTACGAGCAGTACTTC,CASSLMADTLYEQYF
TRBV7-8,NA,TRBJ2-5,NA,TGTGCCAGCAGCTTGACGGCAGGGGCGGGAGAGACCCAGTACTTC,CASSLTAGAGETQYF
TRBV5-6,many,TRBJ2-1,TRBD1,TGTGCCAGCAGCTCCGAGATCCGGGGACAGGGGGTGGGGGAGCAGTTCTTC,CASSSEIRGQGVGEQFF
TRBV7-8,many,TRBJ1-3,NA,TGTGCCAGCAGCTTAAGGTCCGGCCGAAGCCCTGGAAACACCATATATTTT,CASSLRSGRSPGNTIYF